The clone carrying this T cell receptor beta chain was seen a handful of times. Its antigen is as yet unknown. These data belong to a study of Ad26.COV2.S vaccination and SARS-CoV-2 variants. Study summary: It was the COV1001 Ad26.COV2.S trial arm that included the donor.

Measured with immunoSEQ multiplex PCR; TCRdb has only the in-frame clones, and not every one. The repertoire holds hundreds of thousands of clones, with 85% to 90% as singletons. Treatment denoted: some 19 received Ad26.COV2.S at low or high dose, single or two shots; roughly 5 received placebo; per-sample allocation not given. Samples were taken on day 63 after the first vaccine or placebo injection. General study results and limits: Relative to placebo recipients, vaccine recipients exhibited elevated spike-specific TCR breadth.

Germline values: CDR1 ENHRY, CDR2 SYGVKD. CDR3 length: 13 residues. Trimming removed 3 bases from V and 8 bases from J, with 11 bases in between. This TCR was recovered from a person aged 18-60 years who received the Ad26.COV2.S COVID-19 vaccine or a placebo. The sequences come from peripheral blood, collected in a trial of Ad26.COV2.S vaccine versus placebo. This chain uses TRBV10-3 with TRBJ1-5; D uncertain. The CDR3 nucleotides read TGTGCCATCAGTGATCCCAACACGGAGCCCCAGCATTTT. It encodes CAISDPNTEPQHF.